This is a list of T cell receptor beta chains from one sample in a study of beta chain features in type 1 diabetes. The table came from immunoSEQ multiplex PCR; TCRdb's copy has only in-frame clones and leaves some out. Of around 250,000 clones in the sample, approximately 25% were seen once. Material: naive CD4+ T cells from blood. The receptors shown here come from a woman in her twenties or thirties with type 1 diabetes. The CDR3 runs from the conserved cysteine through the conserved F or W. D genes are given only for firm matches. Clone size is given for some rows only: seen once, a few or many times, or a class if the clone is expanded.

DNA,CDR3,J,D,size,V
TGTGCCAGCAGTTACCTACAGAATCAGCCCCAGCATTTT,CASSYLQNQPQHF,TRBJ1-5,-,few,TRBV6-5
TGTGCCAGCTCACCACGGGGGAGGGATGGTCAGCCCCAGCATTTT,CASSPRGRDGQPQHF,TRBJ1-5,-,few,TRBV18
TGTGCCACCAGCAGAGACAGGGGGGAGGAGACCCAGTACTTC,CATSRDRGEETQYF,TRBJ2-5,-,-,TRBV15
TGTGCCTGGAAAAGACAGGGGGTCAACTATGGCTACACCTTC,CAWKRQGVNYGYTF,TRBJ1-2,TRBD1,-,TRBV30
TGTGCCAGCAGCAGACAGGGGGTAGACGAGCAGTACTTC,CASSRQGVDEQYF,TRBJ2-7,TRBD1,-,TRBV27
TGTGCCAGCAGCCCGAGTAGCGGGAGGGCCTACAATGAGCAGTTCTTC,CASSPSSGRAYNEQFF,TRBJ2-1,TRBD2,few,TRBV4-2
TGTGCCAGTAGTGCCCGGGACTATATATTGGAGACCCAGTACTTC,CASSARDYILETQYF,TRBJ2-5,TRBD2,few,TRBV19
TGTGCCAGCAGCTTGGCTAGCGGGAACAATGAGCAGTTCTTC,CASSLASGNNEQFF,TRBJ2-1,TRBD2,few,TRBV5-6
TGTGCCAGCAGGACGGGGAAGACTGAAGCTTTCTTT,CASRTGKTEAFF,TRBJ1-1,-,few,TRBV2
TGCAGCGTTGAAGGGCCGGGAGTCTACAATGAGCAGTTCTTC,CSVEGPGVYNEQFF,TRBJ2-1,-,few,TRBV29-1
TGTGCCAGCAGTTTACCGGACAGACATAATGAAAAACTGTTTTTT,CASSLPDRHNEKLFF,TRBJ1-4,-,-,TRBV28
TGTGCCAGCGGAGAACAGGGGGCGTACACCATATATTTT,CASGEQGAYTIYF,TRBJ1-3,TRBD1,-,TRBV25-1
TGTGCCAGCAGTTCACCCGAGATGGATACGCAGTATTTT,CASSSPEMDTQYF,TRBJ2-3,-,once,TRBV28
TGTGCCTGTACCTTCGGGGTTCCGGAGACCCAGTACTTC,CACTFGVPETQYF,TRBJ2-5,-,-,TRBV30
TGTGCCAGCAGTGAGGACTGGAACACTGAAGCTTTCTTT,CASSEDWNTEAFF,TRBJ1-1,-,-,TRBV2
TGCAGCGTTGCGACAGGATCGGATACGCAGTATTTT,CSVATGSDTQYF,TRBJ2-3,-,-,TRBV29-1
TGTGCCAGCAGCGGGACAGAAGAGACCCAGTACTTC,CASSGTEETQYF,TRBJ2-5,TRBD1,-,TRBV6-5
TGCGCCAGCAGCGGAGAGACAGGGGGTGGCTCCTACGAGCAGTACTTC,CASSGETGGGSYEQYF,TRBJ2-7,TRBD1,-,TRBV5-1
TGTGCCAGCAGTGCCAAGCCTGTGGATGAGCAGTTCTTC,CASSAKPVDEQFF,TRBJ2-1,-,few,TRBV2
TGTGCCAGCATTTCCGCGGGGGAGGGCACAGATACGCAGTATTTT,CASISAGEGTDTQYF,TRBJ2-3,TRBD2,few,TRBV28
TGCGCCAGCAGCCAAGACAGTGAGCAGTTCTTC,CASSQDSEQFF,TRBJ2-1,-,once,TRBV5-1
TGTGCCAGCAGCTCCTGGGACAGAGCGAACACTGAAGCTTTCTTT,CASSSWDRANTEAFF,TRBJ1-1,TRBD1,once,TRBV7-9
TGTGCCAGCAGTTACGGGGGGACGGCGAACACTGAAGCTTTCTTT,CASSYGGTANTEAFF,TRBJ1-1,-,-,TRBV6-6
TGTGCCTGGAGTGCCCAGAGAGGAGATACGCAGTATTTT,CAWSAQRGDTQYF,TRBJ2-3,-,-,TRBV30
TGTGCCAGCTCACCACGCCACGGGACAGGAATTGGCTACACCTTC,CASSPRHGTGIGYTF,TRBJ1-2,TRBD1,few,TRBV18
TGTGCCAGCAGCCTCGACAGGAACACTGAAGCTTTCTTT,CASSLDRNTEAFF,TRBJ1-1,-,few,TRBV7-2
TGTGCCAGCAGCGCGGGGGAGACTGGCTACACCTTC,CASSAGETGYTF,TRBJ1-2,-,once,TRBV9
TGTGCCAGCAGCCTACTAGCGGGACCATCCTACGAGCAGTACTTC,CASSLLAGPSYEQYF,TRBJ2-7,TRBD2,-,TRBV7-2
TGCGCCAGCAGCTTGGAGGGGGTGGCTAGCGGCGACGAGCAGTACTTC,CASSLEGVASGDEQYF,TRBJ2-7,-,-,TRBV5-1
TGTGCCAGCAGCTTTGGGGACAGGGACACCGGGGAGCTGTTTTTT,CASSFGDRDTGELFF,TRBJ2-2,TRBD1,few,TRBV7-9
TGCAGCGTTGAAGATATCGGAGGGGTCGAGCAGTACTTC,CSVEDIGGVEQYF,TRBJ2-7,-,-,TRBV29-1
TGTGCCAGCAGCTTTAGGAGCGGGATTGGTAGGACAGATACGCAGTATTTT,CASSFRSGIGRTDTQYF,TRBJ2-3,TRBD2,-,TRBV7-9
TGTGCCAGCAGCTCCGGAGTCGGCAGGGTTATTTATGGCTACACCTTC,CASSSGVGRVIYGYTF,TRBJ1-2,-,-,TRBV7-9
TGTGCCAGCAGCTTTGGGACTAGCGGGAGTCTTCCCGGGGAGCTGTTTTTT,CASSFGTSGSLPGELFF,TRBJ2-2,TRBD2,-,TRBV13
TGTGCCAGCTCACCACTCCAACTAAGGAATCAGCCCCAGCATTTT,CASSPLQLRNQPQHF,TRBJ1-5,-,few,TRBV18
TGCGCCAGCAGCTTACCAGGGGGCGGGCAGCCCCAGCATTTT,CASSLPGGGQPQHF,TRBJ1-5,TRBD1,few,TRBV4-1
TGCAGCGTTGCCCTCCAGGGTCAAACGGATACGCAGTATTTT,CSVALQGQTDTQYF,TRBJ2-3,-,few,TRBV29-1
TGCAGCGTCAAGACACTTGTGGACACTGAAGCTTTCTTT,CSVKTLVDTEAFF,TRBJ1-1,-,-,TRBV29-1
TGTGCCAGCAGCGTGCGACAGACGCAAGAGACCCAGTACTTC,CASSVRQTQETQYF,TRBJ2-5,-,-,TRBV9
TGTGCCAGCAGCGCGTGGAATGAGCAGTTCTTC,CASSAWNEQFF,TRBJ2-1,-,-,TRBV7-9
TGCAGCGTTGACCCCCCATACGGGGGAAGTACTGAAGCTTTCTTT,CSVDPPYGGSTEAFF,TRBJ1-1,-,-,TRBV29-1
TGCAGCGTTGAATTTGGGTTTGGAGTGAGCGGGACTAGCCGGTACAATGAGCAGTTCTTC,CSVEFGFGVSGTSRYNEQFF,TRBJ2-1,TRBD2,few,TRBV29-1
TGTGCCAGCAGTTTGGGACAATCCTACGAGCAGTACTTC,CASSLGQSYEQYF,TRBJ2-7,-,few,TRBV6-6
TGTGCCAGCTCACCTCGGGAGAGCACAGATACGCAGTATTTT,CASSPRESTDTQYF,TRBJ2-3,-,-,TRBV18
TGTGCCAGCAGCTTTGGTAGCGGCGCTCTAGAGCAGTACTTC,CASSFGSGALEQYF,TRBJ2-7,-,-,TRBV7-2
TGTGCCAGCGCAGTGGAACTAGCGGGATACAATGAGCAGTTCTTC,CASAVELAGYNEQFF,TRBJ2-1,TRBD2,-,TRBV6-6
TGTGCCAGCAGTGTCGGGGTCTCTTGGGAAGCTTTCTTT,CASSVGVSWEAFF,TRBJ1-1,-,once,TRBV25-1
TGTGCCAGCAGCCAAGGGACAGGGGGATCCTACAATGAGCAGTTCTTC,CASSQGTGGSYNEQFF,TRBJ2-1,TRBD1,-,TRBV7-9